A selection of T cell receptor beta chains follows, all from one sample in a study of technical replicates of blood from several donors. The table came from immunoSEQ multiplex PCR; TCRdb's copy has only in-frame clones and leaves some out. The repertoire consists of some 89,000 clones, with roughly 95% occurring once and the leading ten covering over 0.25%. The sequenced sample was T cells isolated from PBMCs. Receptors originate from a human donor in good health. Each CDR3 is given with its conserved first and last residue. The D gene is left open where the match is weak. Expanded clones get a size class; other rows say once, few or many, or leave the size out.

>TRBJ1-2|-|TRBV27|14|-
CASSPRQITYGYTF
TGTGCCAGCAGTCCGCGGCAAATTACCTATGGCTACACCTTC
>TRBJ2-1|-|TRBV11-1|15|TRBD2
CASSPLAGGPGEQFF
TGTGCCAGCAGCCCCTTAGCGGGAGGGCCGGGTGAGCAGTTCTTC
>TRBJ2-1|-|TRBV7-8|16|TRBD1
CASSLGAGGAYNEQFF
TGTGCCAGCAGCTTAGGGGCAGGGGGCGCCTACAATGAGCAGTTCTTC
>TRBJ1-1|few|TRBV2|13|-
CASSEAGAFPAFF
TGTGCCAGCAGTGAAGCGGGAGCCTTCCCAGCTTTCTTT
>TRBJ1-3|-|TRBV30|15|-
CAWASGQISGNTIYF
TGTGCCTGGGCTTCAGGACAAATCTCTGGAAACACCATATATTTT
>TRBJ2-5|once|TRBV7-6|16|TRBD2
CASSLWHGREGETQYF
TGTGCCAGCAGCTTATGGCACGGGAGGGAGGGGGAGACCCAGTACTTC
>TRBJ1-5|-|TRBV7-8|15|TRBD1
CASSLGTGSNQPQHF
TGTGCCAGCAGCTTAGGGACAGGCAGCAATCAGCCCCAGCATTTT
>TRBJ2-3|-|TRBV19|15|-
CASSIEAGASDTQYF
TGTGCCAGTAGTATAGAGGCAGGGGCTTCAGATACGCAGTATTTT
>TRBJ2-5|-|TRBV9|13|-
CASSSRWEETQYF
TGTGCCAGCAGCTCGAGGTGGGAAGAGACCCAGTACTTC
>TRBJ2-2|-|TRBV6-6|13|-
CASRKRGPGELFF
TGTGCCAGCAGAAAAAGGGGTCCCGGGGAGCTGTTTTTT
>TRBJ1-1|-|TRBV2|14|-
CASSLEGSATEAFF
TGTGCCAGCAGTCTGGAGGGGTCGGCCACTGAAGCTTTCTTT
>TRBJ1-1|once|TRBV6-1|16|TRBD1
CASSELTGGGNTEAFF
TGTGCCAGCAGTGAACTAACAGGGGGAGGGAACACTGAAGCTTTCTTT
>TRBJ2-2|-|TRBV19|13|TRBD1
CGSGGFITGELFF
TGCGGCTCAGGGGGCTTTATCACCGGGGAGCTGTTTTTT
>TRBJ1-5|-|TRBV9|15|-
CASSVDSFSNQPQHF
TGTGCCAGCAGCGTAGACAGCTTTAGCAATCAGCCCCAGCATTTT
>TRBJ1-3|-|TRBV10-3|13|-
CAHFRGSGNTIYF
TGTGCCCATTTCCGGGGGTCCGGAAACACCATATATTTT
>TRBJ2-5|-|TRBV7-2|16|TRBD2
CASSLGSGGYQETQYF
TGTGCCAGCAGCTTAGGGTCGGGAGGGTACCAAGAGACCCAGTACTTC
>TRBJ2-5|-|TRBV2|13|TRBD1
CASHGTGGETQYF
TGTGCTTCCCACGGGACAGGGGGAGAGACCCAGTACTTC
>TRBJ2-1|-|TRBV7-6|15|TRBD1
CASSQNRGDYNEQFF
TGTGCCAGCAGCCAGAACAGGGGGGATTACAATGAGCAGTTCTTC
>TRBJ2-1|-|TRBV18|16|TRBD1
CASSPPDREVGNEQFF
TGTGCCAGCTCACCTCCGGACAGGGAGGTAGGTAATGAGCAGTTCTTC
>TRBJ1-3|-|TRBV28|13|TRBD1
CASRRGQGNTIYF
TGTGCCAGCAGGAGGGGGCAAGGAAACACCATATATTTT
>TRBJ2-5|-|TRBV28|14|-
CASSLSLAQETQYF
TGTGCCAGCAGTTTATCACTAGCCCAAGAGACCCAGTACTTC
>TRBJ2-7|-|TRBV30|15|TRBD1
CAWSDTTGVGYEQYF
TGTGCCTGGAGTGACACAACAGGGGTGGGCTACGAGCAGTACTTC
>TRBJ2-3|once|TRBV6-5|13|TRBD1
CASSTGGTDTQYF
TGTGCCAGCAGTACAGGGGGCACAGATACGCAGTATTTT
>TRBJ1-4|-|TRBV5-6|15|-
CASSPLVGGGEKLFF
TGTGCCAGCAGCCCCCTCGTGGGTGGAGGAGAAAAACTGTTTTTT
>TRBJ1-5|-|TRBV27|14|-
CASSLGGSNQPQHF
TGTGCCAGCAGTTTAGGCGGGTCCAATCAGCCCCAGCATTTT
>TRBJ2-5|-|TRBV25-1|15|TRBD2
CASSEFSGDGETQYF
TGTGCCAGCAGTGAATTTAGCGGGGACGGAGAGACCCAGTACTTC
>TRBJ2-5|-|TRBV25-1|13|-
CASSDKGKETQYF
TGTGCCAGCAGTGATAAGGGGAAAGAGACCCAGTACTTC
>TRBJ2-1|-|TRBV10-2|14|TRBD2
CASSSAGGYNEQFF
TGCGCCAGCAGCAGTGCGGGAGGGTACAATGAGCAGTTCTTC
>TRBJ1-3|-|TRBV14|17|TRBD1
CASSDRPQGKAGNTIYF
TGTGCCAGCAGCGATCGACCACAGGGGAAGGCGGGAAACACCATATATTTT